These T cell receptor beta chains were read from a single sample in a study of cytomegalovirus exposure and HLA in healthy donors. This table comes from immunoSEQ multiplex PCR, and its TCRdb copy is limited to in-frame clones, with some not included. The table has about 88,000 clones, 84% seen once. Sequenced: PBMCs. These receptors were taken from a woman under 30 in good health and CMV-seropositive. The CDR3 runs from the conserved cysteine through the conserved F or W. D genes are given only for firm matches. For some rows the clone size is stated as once, few or many, or as a class when expanded; others skip it.

clone size: once
D gene: NA
V gene: TRBV4-1
J gene: TRBJ1-2
CDR3 DNA: TGCGCCAGCAGCCAAGTAGGGGTCTATGGCTACACCTTC
CDR3 protein: CASSQVGVYGYTF

clone size: NA
D gene: TRBD1
V gene: TRBV7-6
J gene: TRBJ2-2
CDR3 DNA: TGTGCCAGCAGCCCGACAGGGGGTCCGAACACCGGGGAGCTGTTTTTT
CDR3 protein: CASSPTGGPNTGELFF

clone size: once
D gene: TRBD1
V gene: TRBV28
J gene: TRBJ1-1
CDR3 DNA: TGTGCCAGCAGTCTACGGACAGGGGGGACTTTCTTT
CDR3 protein: CASSLRTGGTFF

clone size: NA
D gene: NA
V gene: TRBV9
J gene: TRBJ1-2
CDR3 DNA: TGTGCCAGCAGCGAAAACAGCTATGGCTACACCTTC
CDR3 protein: CASSENSYGYTF

clone size: NA
D gene: TRBD2
V gene: TRBV4-2
J gene: TRBJ2-1
CDR3 DNA: TGTGCCAGCAGCCCAAGCTCTAGCGGGGGGGCCGTCTACAATGAGCAGTTCTTC
CDR3 protein: CASSPSSSGGAVYNEQFF

clone size: few
D gene: TRBD1
V gene: TRBV2
J gene: TRBJ2-7
CDR3 DNA: TGTGCCAGCACTAGGGACAGGGGAGGGGAGCAGTACTTC
CDR3 protein: CASTRDRGGEQYF

clone size: NA
D gene: TRBD2
V gene: TRBV30
J gene: TRBJ2-1
CDR3 DNA: TGTGCCTGGAGTATGAGCGGGGGGAGCTCCTACAATGAGCAGTTCTTC
CDR3 protein: CAWSMSGGSSYNEQFF

clone size: NA
D gene: TRBD2
V gene: TRBV5-1
J gene: TRBJ2-1
CDR3 DNA: TGCGCCAGCAGCGGACTAGCGGGGGTTTCCGCCTACAATGAGCAGTTCTTC
CDR3 protein: CASSGLAGVSAYNEQFF

clone size: NA
D gene: TRBD1
V gene: TRBV5-4
J gene: TRBJ1-2
CDR3 DNA: TGTGCCAGCAGCTTGGATGAAAGACAGGGTGGGGGCTACACCTTC
CDR3 protein: CASSLDERQGGGYTF

clone size: NA
D gene: NA
V gene: TRBV2
J gene: TRBJ2-1
CDR3 DNA: TGTGCCAGCAGTGAAAGTGCCGGGACCTACAATGAGCAGTTCTTC
CDR3 protein: CASSESAGTYNEQFF

clone size: NA
D gene: NA
V gene: TRBV11-2
J gene: TRBJ2-3
CDR3 DNA: TGTGCCAGCAGCTTAGATCGGTCGGGTAGAGATACGCAGTATTTT
CDR3 protein: CASSLDRSGRDTQYF

clone size: NA
D gene: NA
V gene: TRBV21-1
J gene: TRBJ2-1
CDR3 DNA: TGTGCCAGCAGCAAAGCCCCTATCGGGGGGGCCCCCAATGAGCAGTTCTTC
CDR3 protein: CASSKAPIGGAPNEQFF

clone size: NA
D gene: TRBD1
V gene: TRBV12-5
J gene: TRBJ2-2
CDR3 DNA: TGTGCTAGTGGTGCTTCAGGGACAGCCGGGGAGCTGTTTTTT
CDR3 protein: CASGASGTAGELFF

clone size: NA
D gene: NA
V gene: TRBV6-1
J gene: TRBJ2-7
CDR3 DNA: TGTGCCAGCCATTCCCGGGGAACCTACGAGCAGTACTTC
CDR3 protein: CASHSRGTYEQYF

clone size: NA
D gene: NA
V gene: TRBV28
J gene: TRBJ1-2
CDR3 DNA: TGTGCCAGCAGACAGGGAGCTAACTATGGCTACACCTTC
CDR3 protein: CASRQGANYGYTF

clone size: NA
D gene: TRBD2
V gene: TRBV10-2
J gene: TRBJ2-5
CDR3 DNA: TGCGCCAGCAGCGGGACCGGGACTAGAAGGACCCAGTACTTC
CDR3 protein: CASSGTGTRRTQYF

clone size: NA
D gene: TRBD1
V gene: TRBV9
J gene: TRBJ1-6
CDR3 DNA: TGTGCCAGCAGCGTTACAACAGGGGGCACAAATTCACCCCTCCACTTT
CDR3 protein: CASSVTTGGTNSPLHF

clone size: once
D gene: TRBD1
V gene: TRBV30
J gene: TRBJ2-7
CDR3 DNA: TGTGCCTGTTACAAGGTGGGGCAGGGGGCTCAAGAGCAGTACTTC
CDR3 protein: CACYKVGQGAQEQYF

clone size: NA
D gene: TRBD1
V gene: TRBV30
J gene: TRBJ2-5
CDR3 DNA: TGTGCCTGGAACTCCGGGACAGTACAAGAGACCCAGTACTTC
CDR3 protein: CAWNSGTVQETQYF

clone size: few
D gene: TRBD1
V gene: TRBV6-5
J gene: TRBJ1-2
CDR3 DNA: TGTGCCATCACTAAGGGACAGGGGCGTGGCTACACCTTC
CDR3 protein: CAITKGQGRGYTF

clone size: NA
D gene: NA
V gene: TRBV13
J gene: TRBJ2-7
CDR3 DNA: TGTGCCAGCAGCTCAAACGTCAAGGGGCCCTACGAGCAGTACTTC
CDR3 protein: CASSSNVKGPYEQYF

clone size: NA
D gene: NA
V gene: TRBV30
J gene: TRBJ1-6
CDR3 DNA: TGTGCCTGGAGTTTCCAGGGTAATTCACCCCTCCACTTT
CDR3 protein: CAWSFQGNSPLHF

clone size: NA
D gene: NA
V gene: TRBV6-5
J gene: TRBJ1-1
CDR3 DNA: TGTGCCAGCAGTTACTCGCCAACGGGTAACACTGAAGCTTTCTTT
CDR3 protein: CASSYSPTGNTEAFF

clone size: NA
D gene: NA
V gene: TRBV13
J gene: TRBJ2-5
CDR3 DNA: TGTGCCAGCAGCCCCACATCCCAAGAGACCCAGTACTTC
CDR3 protein: CASSPTSQETQYF

clone size: NA
D gene: NA
V gene: TRBV6-6
J gene: TRBJ1-1
CDR3 DNA: TGTGCCAGCAGTTATCAAGGCGGCACTGAAGCTTTCTTT
CDR3 protein: CASSYQGGTEAFF

clone size: once
D gene: NA
V gene: TRBV4-2
J gene: TRBJ2-3
CDR3 DNA: TGTGCCAGCAGCCAATACCCCCCGACTTCACCCCGCACAGATACGCAGTATTTT
CDR3 protein: CASSQYPPTSPRTDTQYF

clone size: NA
D gene: TRBD2
V gene: TRBV5-1
J gene: TRBJ2-3
CDR3 DNA: TGCGCCAGCAGCTCAGGGACTAGCGGGGGGGCAGATACGCAGTATTTT
CDR3 protein: CASSSGTSGGADTQYF

clone size: NA
D gene: TRBD1
V gene: TRBV2
J gene: TRBJ2-2
CDR3 DNA: TGTGCCAGCAGCGGGACAGGAGGGGACACCGGGGAGCTGTTTTTT
CDR3 protein: CASSGTGGDTGELFF

clone size: NA
D gene: NA
V gene: TRBV7-2
J gene: TRBJ2-3
CDR3 DNA: TGTGCCAGCAGCTTAAGGGGCTCTGGGGCAGATACGCAGTATTTT
CDR3 protein: CASSLRGSGADTQYF

clone size: NA
D gene: NA
V gene: TRBV9
J gene: TRBJ2-7
CDR3 DNA: TGTGCCAGCAGCGATGGGACTTCTTACGAGCAGTACTTC
CDR3 protein: CASSDGTSYEQYF

clone size: NA
D gene: NA
V gene: TRBV6-5
J gene: TRBJ1-4
CDR3 DNA: TGTGCCAGCAGTTACTCGCGCCAGGGGGAAAAACTGTTTTTT
CDR3 protein: CASSYSRQGEKLFF

clone size: NA
D gene: TRBD2
V gene: TRBV27
J gene: TRBJ2-5
CDR3 DNA: TGTGCCAGCAGTTACAGCGGGGGGCCACACGAGACCCAGTACTTC
CDR3 protein: CASSYSGGPHETQYF

clone size: NA
D gene: TRBD2
V gene: TRBV10-3
J gene: TRBJ2-1
CDR3 DNA: TGTGCCATCAGTCCCCCTTTGCGGGGGGCCTCGACTGAGCAGTTCTTC
CDR3 protein: CAISPPLRGASTEQFF

clone size: once
D gene: TRBD1
V gene: TRBV7-8
J gene: TRBJ1-2
CDR3 DNA: TGTGCCAGCAGCTATCAAGCGGGACAGGGTCTGTACACCTTC
CDR3 protein: CASSYQAGQGLYTF

clone size: NA
D gene: NA
V gene: TRBV15
J gene: TRBJ1-5
CDR3 DNA: TGTGCCACCAGAGCATCCCAAGTAGTTAGCAATCAGCCCCAGCATTTT
CDR3 protein: CATRASQVVSNQPQHF

clone size: few
D gene: TRBD1
V gene: TRBV5-4
J gene: TRBJ1-2
CDR3 DNA: TGTGCCAGCAGCACGACAGGGGGAGGAGTCGGCTACACCTTC
CDR3 protein: CASSTTGGGVGYTF

clone size: NA
D gene: NA
V gene: TRBV7-9
J gene: TRBJ2-4
CDR3 DNA: TGTGCCAGCAGCGGCACGGACAGAGCCAAAAACATTCAGTACTTC
CDR3 protein: CASSGTDRAKNIQYF

clone size: NA
D gene: TRBD1
V gene: TRBV28
J gene: TRBJ2-5
CDR3 DNA: TGTGCCAGCAGTTTATGGGGTGGACAGGGGGCGGAGACCCAGTACTTC
CDR3 protein: CASSLWGGQGAETQYF

clone size: NA
D gene: NA
V gene: TRBV6-1
J gene: TRBJ1-1
CDR3 DNA: TGTGCCAGCAGTGCCTCTAACTTTATGAACACTGAAGCTTTCTTT
CDR3 protein: CASSASNFMNTEAFF

clone size: NA
D gene: TRBD1
V gene: TRBV25-1
J gene: TRBJ2-4
CDR3 DNA: TGTGCCAGCAGTGAATATAGGGGGCCGATAGCCAAAAACATTCAGTACTTC
CDR3 protein: CASSEYRGPIAKNIQYF

clone size: NA
D gene: TRBD1
V gene: TRBV6-6
J gene: TRBJ1-5
CDR3 DNA: TGTGCCAGCAGTACGACAGGGATCAATCAGCCCCAGCATTTT
CDR3 protein: CASSTTGINQPQHF

clone size: NA
D gene: TRBD1
V gene: TRBV7-3
J gene: TRBJ2-1
CDR3 DNA: TGTGCCAGCAGTCTGACCCCGGGACAGGTCGTAGATGAGCAGTTCTTC
CDR3 protein: CASSLTPGQVVDEQFF

clone size: NA
D gene: TRBD1
V gene: TRBV28
J gene: TRBJ1-2
CDR3 DNA: TGTGCCAGCAGTTTAGTGGGGACAGATAACTATGGCTACACCTTC
CDR3 protein: CASSLVGTDNYGYTF

clone size: NA
D gene: NA
V gene: TRBV2
J gene: TRBJ1-1
CDR3 DNA: TGTGCCAGCAGTCTACAGAGCATGAACACTGAAGCTTTCTTT
CDR3 protein: CASSLQSMNTEAFF

clone size: NA
D gene: NA
V gene: TRBV27
J gene: TRBJ1-1
CDR3 DNA: TGTGCCAGCAGTTACGCGGCGAACACTGAAGCTTTCTTT
CDR3 protein: CASSYAANTEAFF